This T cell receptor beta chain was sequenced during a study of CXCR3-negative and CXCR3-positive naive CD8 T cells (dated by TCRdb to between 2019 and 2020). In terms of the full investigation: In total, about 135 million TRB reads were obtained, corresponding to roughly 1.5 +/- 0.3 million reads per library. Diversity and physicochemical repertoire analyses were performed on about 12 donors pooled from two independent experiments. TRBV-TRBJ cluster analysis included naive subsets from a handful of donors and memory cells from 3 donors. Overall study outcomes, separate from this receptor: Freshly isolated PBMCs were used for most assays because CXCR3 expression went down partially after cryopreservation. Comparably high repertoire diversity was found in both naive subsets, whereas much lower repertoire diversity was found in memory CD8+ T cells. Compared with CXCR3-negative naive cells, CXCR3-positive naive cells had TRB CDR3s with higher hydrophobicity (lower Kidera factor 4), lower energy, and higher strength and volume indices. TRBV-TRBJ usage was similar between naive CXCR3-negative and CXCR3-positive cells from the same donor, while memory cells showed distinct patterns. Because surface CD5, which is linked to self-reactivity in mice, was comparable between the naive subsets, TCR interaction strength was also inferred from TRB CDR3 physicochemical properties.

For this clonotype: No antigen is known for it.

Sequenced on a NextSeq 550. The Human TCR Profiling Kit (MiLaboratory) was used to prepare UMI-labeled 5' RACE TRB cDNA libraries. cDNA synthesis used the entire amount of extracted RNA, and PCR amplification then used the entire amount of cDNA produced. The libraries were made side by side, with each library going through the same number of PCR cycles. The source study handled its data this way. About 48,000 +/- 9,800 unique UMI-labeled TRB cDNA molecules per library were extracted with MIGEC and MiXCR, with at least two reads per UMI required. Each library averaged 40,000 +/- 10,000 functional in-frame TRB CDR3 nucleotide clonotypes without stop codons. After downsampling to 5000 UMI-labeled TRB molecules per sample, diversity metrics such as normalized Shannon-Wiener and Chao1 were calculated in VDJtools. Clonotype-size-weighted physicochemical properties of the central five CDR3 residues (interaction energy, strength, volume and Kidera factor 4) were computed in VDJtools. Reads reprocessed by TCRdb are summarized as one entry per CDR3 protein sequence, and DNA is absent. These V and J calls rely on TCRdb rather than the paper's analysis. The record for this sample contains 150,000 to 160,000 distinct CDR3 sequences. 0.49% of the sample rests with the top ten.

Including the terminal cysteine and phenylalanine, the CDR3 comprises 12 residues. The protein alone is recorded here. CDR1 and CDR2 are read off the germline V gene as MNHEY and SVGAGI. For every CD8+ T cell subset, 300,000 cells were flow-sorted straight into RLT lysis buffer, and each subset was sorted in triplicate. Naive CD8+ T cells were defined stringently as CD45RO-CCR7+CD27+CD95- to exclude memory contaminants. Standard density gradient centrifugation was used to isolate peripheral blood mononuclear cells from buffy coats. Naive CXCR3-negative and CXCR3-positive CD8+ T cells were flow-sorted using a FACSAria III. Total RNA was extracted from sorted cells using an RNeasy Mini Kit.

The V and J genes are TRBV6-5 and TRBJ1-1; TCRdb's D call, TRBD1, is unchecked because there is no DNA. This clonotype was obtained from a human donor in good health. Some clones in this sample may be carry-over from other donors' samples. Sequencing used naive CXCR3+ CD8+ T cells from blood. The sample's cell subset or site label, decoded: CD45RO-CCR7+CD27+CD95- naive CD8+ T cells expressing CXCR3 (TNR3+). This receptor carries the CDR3 CASGTGGSEAFF.